This TCR beta chain was retrieved from a study of cytomegalovirus exposure and HLA in healthy donors. PCR used 60 Vbeta primers and 13 Jbeta primers. TCRdb's table, derived via immunoSEQ multiplex PCR, lists solely in-frame clones and lacks some. The sample gives about 150,000 clones, roughly 79% of which show up once; 1.3% is in the top ten. With regard to this clone: Its target is not known.

Study-level points and caveats: Apart from CMV serostatus, no immune exposure information was available. Later analysis found that TCR beta chains associated with HLA were more clonally expanded than other, equally common chains. Across donors, presence/absence analyses took sequencing depth to be roughly uniform.

The length of the CDR3 is 16 residues. Germline lookup yields CDR1 MNHEY and CDR2 SVGAGI. V trimming: 0 bases; J trimming: 7 bases; junction bases outside the gene matches: 6. Sequencing input: PBMCs. This chain uses TRBV6-5 with TRBJ1-3; TRBD1 matches 10 bases. The sequence derives from a woman in her thirties or forties in good health and CMV-seronegative. The CDR3 region has the DNA TGTGCCAGCAGTTACTCCATAGGACAGGGGGTTAACACCATATATTTT. Amino acids: CASSYSIGQGVNTIYF.